The 28 T cell receptor beta chains below were found in one sample sequenced in a study of CD8 T cells in Susac syndrome. RNA totalling roughly 0.45 to 1 ug underwent reverse transcription with random hexamers. TCRdb reanalysed the immunoSEQ multiplex PCR reads using MiXCR and keeps one entry per CDR3 protein. Of 55,000 to 70,000 distinct CDR3 sequences in the sample, approximately 95% were seen once. Specimen: CD8+ T cells from PBMCs. The source is a human donor in good health.

The chain combines TRBV30 with TRBJ2-1; D is possibly TRBD1 (5 bases). This CDR3 contains 12 residues. With 1 base removed from V and 10 bases from J, the gap between germline ends came to 11 bases. CDR1 and CDR2 (germline): GTSNPN, SVGIG (reference sequence). CDR3 residues: CAWSEGIREQFF. The CDR3 nucleotides read TGTGCCTGGAGTGAGGGGATACGAGAGCAGTTCTTC.

The chain is built from TRBV12-3 or TRBV12-4 and TRBJ2-3, with 10 nucleotides matching TRBD1. CDR3 length equals 18 residues. V trimming: 3 bases; J trimming: 11 bases; junction bases outside the gene matches: 20. In nucleotides, the CDR3 is TGTGCCAGCAGTTTCGCATCATCCGGGACAGGGGAGCGTAGTAGGCAGTATTTT. This gives the protein CASSFASSGTGERSRQYF.

The genes are TRBV7-9 and TRBJ1-1; D is possibly TRBD1 (5 bases). V lost 8 bases and J lost 1, with 8 bases in between. CDR3 length: 12 amino acids. Germline CDR1 is SEHNR and CDR2 is FQNEAQ (reference sequence). CDR3 nucleotides: TGTGCCAGCGATGGGGCGAACACTGAAGCTTTCTTT. Protein sequence: CASDGANTEAFF.

V usage is TRBV29-1 and J usage is TRBJ1-1; D possibly corresponds to TRBD1 (5 bases). Germline-derived CDR1 and CDR2 are SQVTM and ANQGSEA. The CDR3 runs 13 residues. The CDR3 protein is CSAAGEVNTEAFF. The CDR3 DNA sequence: TGCAGTGCCGCGGGGGAAGTGAACACTGAAGCTTTCTTT.

The V gene is TRBV7-9, the J gene TRBJ2-7; perhaps D is TRBD1 or TRBD2 (5 bases each). Trimming removed 5 bases from V and 5 bases from J, with 22 bases in between. The CDR3 covers 16 residues. The germline V gene encodes CDR1 SEHNR and CDR2 FQNEAQ (reference sequence). The CDR3 region has the DNA TGTGCCAGCAGCGGGCGAGGGACCCGGAGTGGGGACGAGCAGTACGTC. Translated: CASSGRGTRSGDEQYV.

The J gene is TRBJ1-3, the V gene TRBV27; D unclear. V gave up 4 bases and J gave up 1 base, with 8 bases separating them. CDR1 MNHEY and CDR2 SMNVEV come from the germline V gene (reference sequence). The CDR3 has 14 amino acids. This chain's CDR3 is CASSWAASGNTIYF. The CDR3 DNA follows: TGTGCCAGCAGTTGGGCAGCTTCTGGAAACACCATATATTTT.

The gene calls are TRBV30 and TRBJ2-1; D ambiguous. V dropped 0 bases and J dropped 5 bases, with 8 bases sitting between them. Germline V gene data show CDR1 as GTSNPN and CDR2 as SVGIG (reference sequence). The CDR3 is 13 residues long. This CDR3 reads CAWSVQMDNEQFF. Here the CDR3 DNA reads TGTGCCTGGAGTGTACAGATGGACAATGAGCAGTTCTTC.

J is TRBJ1-2 and V is TRBV3-1; a weak D match, TRBD1 (6 bases). V was pared by 0 bases and J by 2 bases, with 7 bases between. Germline CDR1 is LGHDT and CDR2 is YNNKEL (reference sequence). CDR3 length equals 14 residues. The chain's CDR3 is CASSQEGTNYGYTF. The DNA of the CDR3 is TGTGCCAGCAGCCAAGAAGGGACAAACTATGGCTACACCTTC.

The genes are TRBV29-1 and TRBJ2-7; D may be TRBD1 or TRBD2 (5 bases each). The germline gives CDR1 SQVTM, CDR2 ANQGSEA. With 7 bases removed from V and 2 bases from J, the gap between germline ends came to 15 bases. The CDR3 is 13 amino acids. CDR3: CSARGEAAYEQYF. DNA of the CDR3: TGCAGCGCCCGGGGCGAGGCCGCCTACGAGCAGTACTTC.

The chain couples TRBV28 to TRBJ2-5; TRBD2 matches 10 bases. Germline-derived CDR1 and CDR2 are MDHEN and SYDVKM. V lost 3 bases and J lost 2; bases outside the gene matches: 6. The CDR3 consists of 16 residues. CDR3 region: CASSFGLAGDQETQYF. In DNA form, the CDR3 reads TGTGCCAGCAGTTTCGGGCTAGCGGGGGATCAAGAGACCCAGTACTTC.

In its sample, this clonotype was seen once. The chain couples TRBV28 to TRBJ1-1; D uncertain. V was cut by 9 bases and J by 7 bases, with 15 bases left in between. CDR1 and CDR2 (germline): MDHEN, SYDVKM. There are 12 residues in the CDR3. This CDR3 is CASHDLSDEAFF. CDR3 DNA sequence: TGTGCCAGTCACGACCTCTCGGATGAAGCTTTCTTT. The variable domain in full, completed from reference TRBV28 and TRBJ1-1, reads DVKVTQSSRYLVKRTGEKVFLECVQDMDHENMFWYRQDPGLGLRLIYFSYDVKMKEKGDIPEGYSVSREKKERFSLILESASTNQTSMYLCASHDLSDEAFFGQGTRLTVV.

The V call is TRBV29-1, the J call TRBJ1-1, with TRBD1 matching 8 bases. The CDR3 runs to 15 residues. V shed 6 bases, J shed 0 bases, and the junction held 9 bases outside the gene matches. From germline, CDR1 is SQVTM and CDR2 ANQGSEA. The CDR3 nucleotides are TGCAGCGTCGGGACAGGCCGACTCATGAACACTGAAGCTTTCTTT. Protein product: CSVGTGRLMNTEAFF.

CDR3 sequence: CASSLDRANEQYF. As DNA, the CDR3 is TGTGCCAGTAGTCTGGACAGGGCGAACGAGCAGTACTTC. The chain employs TRBV19 and TRBJ2-7; 8 nucleotides line up with TRBD1. This CDR3 has 13 residues. J gave up 5 bases and V 5 bases, and 5 bases lay outside the gene matches. Germline V gene sequence: CDR1 LNHDA, CDR2 SQIVND (reference sequence). Using reference TRBV19 and TRBJ2-7 for the parts outside the CDR3, the full variable domain is DGGITQSPKYLFRKEGQNVTLSCEQNLNHDAMYWYRQDPGQGLRLIYYSQIVNDFQKGDIAEGYSVSREKKESFPLTVTSAQKNPTAFYLCASSLDRANEQYFGPGTRLTVT.

The chain uses TRBV29-1 and TRBJ1-1; D might be TRBD1 (6 bases). Between the trimmed V and J ends, which lost 4 bases and 1 base, there was a span of 16 bases. The CDR3 has 15 residues. The germline CDR1 and CDR2 sequences are SQVTM and ANQGSEA. This CDR3 reads CSVAGAGRGNTEAFF. The DNA for the CDR3 is TGCAGCGTTGCGGGGGCAGGGCGCGGGAACACTGAAGCTTTCTTT.

The chain has TRBV15 and TRBJ1-1, with unresolved D. Germline V gene sequence: CDR1 LNHNV, CDR2 YYDKDF (reference sequence). The CDR3 has 13 residues. The ends were cut back, 4 bases at V and 2 bases at J, with 8 bases in the middle. The chain's CDR3 is CATSNRGNTEAFF. CDR3 DNA: TGTGCCACCAGCAACCGTGGAAACACTGAAGCTTTCTTT. Filled out from reference TRBV15 and TRBJ1-1, the complete variable domain reads DAMVIQNPRYQVTQFGKPVTLSCSQTLNHNVMYWYQQKSSQAPKLLFHYYDKDFNNEADTPDNFQSRRPNTSFCFLDIRSPGLGDTAMYLCATSNRGNTEAFFGQGTRLTVV.

The chain joins TRBV23-1 to TRBJ2-2; D unresolved. TRBV23-1 belongs to the ORF category, with a function that is uncertain. V was pared by 4 bases and J by 7 bases, with 4 bases between. CDR3 length: 11 amino acids. CDR3 bases: TGCGCCAGCAGTCCGGACGGGGAGCTGTTTTTT. Its protein is CASSPDGELFF.

V is TRBV12-3 or TRBV12-4 and J is TRBJ2-7, with 9 bases identical to TRBD1. CDR3 length: 15 residues. With V trimmed by 0 bases and J by 3 bases, 3 bases remained unmatched. CDR3 DNA: TGTGCCAGCAGTTTAGCGGGACAGGGCCTCTACGAGCAGTACTTC. Its protein is CASSLAGQGLYEQYF.

This clonotype was counted a single time. The V and J genes are TRBV28 and TRBJ2-5; 11 nucleotides line up with TRBD2. Looked up from germline, CDR1 is MDHEN and CDR2 is SYDVKM. CDR3 size: 15 residues. J gave up 9 bases and V 2 bases, and 8 bases lay outside the gene matches. CDR3 bases: TGTGCCAGCAGTTTAATCCTAGCGGGGGGCAAGGCCCAGTACTTC. Protein: CASSLILAGGKAQYF. Full variable domain (remainder filled in from reference TRBV28 and TRBJ2-5): DVKVTQSSRYLVKRTGEKVFLECVQDMDHENMFWYRQDPGLGLRLIYFSYDVKMKEKGDIPEGYSVSREKKERFSLILESASTNQTSMYLCASSLILAGGKAQYFGPGTRLLVL.

The chain uses TRBV27 and TRBJ2-2; tentatively, D is TRBD2 (7 bases). The V gene lost 3 bases and the J gene lost 1 base, with 12 bases spanning the gap. Germline V CDR1 and CDR2: MNHEY, SMNVEV (reference sequence). CDR3 size: 16 residues. CDR3 protein: CASSFSGGQNTGELFF. CDR3 coding DNA: TGTGCCAGCAGTTTTTCCGGGGGGCAGAACACCGGGGAGCTGTTTTTT.

This chain joins TRBV30 and TRBJ2-3, with no clear D. Per germline, CDR1 GTSNPN and CDR2 SVGIG (reference sequence). The CDR3 is 12 residues long. Trimming took off 0 bases at V and 6 bases at J, with 7 bases between the two ends. CDR3 sequence: CAWSVGSDTQYF. The DNA for the CDR3 is TGTGCCTGGAGTGTTGGTTCCGATACGCAGTATTTT.

CDR3 sequence reads: CASSFQGMRNQPQHF. In DNA, the CDR3 is TGTGCCAGCAGTTTCCAGGGGATGCGAAATCAGCCCCAGCATTTT. The chain combines TRBV6-2 or TRBV6-3 with TRBJ1-5; tentatively, D is TRBD1 (6 bases). The germline gives CDR1 MNHEY, CDR2 SVGEGT. This CDR3 is built from 15 residues. V was trimmed by 4 bases and J by 4 bases, leaving 14 bases between them.

The V gene is TRBV19, the J gene TRBJ2-1, with no clear D. The V gene's germline CDR1 is LNHDA and CDR2 SQIVND (reference sequence). Trimming shortened V by 8 bases and J by 3 bases, and 8 bases separated the two germline ends. The CDR3 sequence is 12 residues long. The CDR3, as DNA: TGTGCCAGTGCGACCTACTACAATGAGCAGTTCTTC. Translation gives CASATYYNEQFF.

This rearrangement joins TRBV29-1 to TRBJ2-3; a possible D gene is TRBD2 (7 bases). Germline V lookup: CDR1 SQVTM, CDR2 ANQGSEA. V was shortened by 2 bases and J by 2 bases, with 20 bases between the two germline ends. The CDR3 runs 17 residues. The chain's CDR3 is CSVEPLGGPFLTDTQYF. As DNA, the CDR3 is TGCAGCGTTGAACCCCTGGGGGGGCCCTTCCTCACAGATACGCAGTATTTT.

The genes are TRBV3-1 and TRBJ2-3, with a possible D match to TRBD2 (5 bases). Germline values: CDR1 LGHDT, CDR2 YNNKEL (reference sequence). V shed 0 bases and J shed 1 base, with 11 bases lying between them. The CDR3 totals 16 residues. The CDR3 nucleotides are TGTGCCAGCAGCCAAGATCGCTCCGGGGGCACAGATACGCAGTATTTT. This translates into CASSQDRSGGTDTQYF.

The gene calls are TRBV4-1 and TRBJ1-1, with a tentative D call TRBD1 (5 bases). This CDR3 is built from 13 residues. The germline V gene encodes CDR1 MGHRA and CDR2 YSYEKL. Between the trimmed V and J ends, which lost 4 bases and 7 bases, there was a span of 13 bases. Here the CDR3 reads CASSPAKGFEAFF. The CDR3, as DNA: TGCGCCAGCAGCCCCGCTAAGGGGTTTGAAGCTTTCTTT.

The chain links TRBV4-1 to TRBJ2-5, with D possibly being TRBD1 or TRBD2 (5 bases each). Trimming took 0 bases from V and 10 from J, leaving 15 bases between them. From germline, CDR1 is MGHRA and CDR2 YSYEKL. CDR3 length equals 14 residues. The CDR3 DNA sequence: TGCGCCAGCAGCCAAGACGTGAGAGGGGAAGGCCAGTACTTC. As protein: CASSQDVRGEGQYF.

The rearrangement joins TRBV20-1 to TRBJ2-5, with TRBD1 as a possible D gene (5 bases). Trimming took off 4 bases at V and 3 bases at J, with 15 bases between the two ends. CDR1 is DFQATT and CDR2 is SNEGSKA in the germline V gene (reference sequence). The CDR3 consists of 14 residues. DNA for the CDR3: TGCAGTGCTAAAAACTGGGTCAGGGAAGAGACCCAGTACTTC. It specifies CSAKNWVREETQYF.

This chain uses TRBV23-1 with TRBJ2-5; 7 nucleotides line up with TRBD1. TRBV23-1 is designated an ORF whose function remains uncertain. The CDR3 is 14 residues long. J was trimmed by 2 bases and V by 6 bases; bases with no gene match: 6. The CDR3 sequence: CASRPRTGQETQYF. The CDR3 DNA reads as TGCGCCAGCAGGCCTAGGACAGGTCAAGAGACCCAGTACTTC.